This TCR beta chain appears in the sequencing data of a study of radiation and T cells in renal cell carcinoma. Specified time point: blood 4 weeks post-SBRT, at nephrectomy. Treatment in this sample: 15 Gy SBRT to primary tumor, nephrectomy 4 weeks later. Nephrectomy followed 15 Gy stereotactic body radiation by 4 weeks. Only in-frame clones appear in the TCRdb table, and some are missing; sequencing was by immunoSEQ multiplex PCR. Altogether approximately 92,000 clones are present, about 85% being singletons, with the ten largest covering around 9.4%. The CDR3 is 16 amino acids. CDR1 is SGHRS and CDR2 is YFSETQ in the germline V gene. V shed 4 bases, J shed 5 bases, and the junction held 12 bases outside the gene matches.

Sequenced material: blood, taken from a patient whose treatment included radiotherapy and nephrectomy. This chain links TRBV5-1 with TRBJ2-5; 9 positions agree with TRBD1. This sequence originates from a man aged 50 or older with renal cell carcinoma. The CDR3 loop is CASSRGTGGGFETQYF. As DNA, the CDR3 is TGCGCCAGCAGCCGAGGAACAGGGGGCGGGTTTGAGACCCAGTACTTC.